This T cell receptor (beta chain) originates from a study of T cell responses to AZD1222 COVID-19 vaccine. Study as a whole: The analysis combined second doses at about 4 or about 12 weeks.

Broader study findings: Only after the peak T cell response were repertoires sampled. The reported proportion of spike-specific TCRs targeting unmutated variant regions was nearly half. The study identified only five to seven AZD1222 recipients as seropositive at baseline.

In this sample, this clone turned up many times. Its antigen is unidentified. Only in-frame clones appear in the TCRdb table, and some are missing; sequencing was by immunoSEQ multiplex PCR. The table records about 140,000 clones, over 75% of them present only once. The specimen comprised peripheral blood, sampled on day 0 of AZD1222 vaccination. The TCR comes from an adult in good health.

CDR3 bases: TGTGCCAGCAGCCAAACTGGCAGGGACACTGAAGCTTTCTTT. It codes for CASSQTGRDTEAFF. The rearrangement joins TRBV16 to TRBJ1-1; D might be TRBD1 (5 bases). V dropped 2 bases and J dropped 3 bases, with 10 bases sitting between them. CDR3 length equals 14 residues. The germline V gene encodes CDR1 KGHSY and CDR2 FQNENV.